The text below deals with one TCR beta chain. Its antigen is not identified. CDR1 is SNHLY, CDR2 FYNNEI, per germline. The CDR3 runs 14 residues. With 7 bases clipped from V and 3 bases from J, the junction kept 5 bases outside the gene matches. No neoadjuvant therapy was given to the selected pancreatic ductal adenocarcinoma patients before their surgery. Repertoires were generated with immunoSEQ multiplex PCR, while TCRdb's copy carries only in-frame clones and drops some. This table has over 100,000 clones, about 96% appearing once. These data belong to a study of T cells in pancreatic ductal adenocarcinoma. The study's findings and limits: No significant tumor-blood clonality difference; means were about 0.11 and 0.078. Compared with tumor, blood showed more total productive templates and roughly 8-fold more clonotypes.

This chain connects TRBV2 to TRBJ1-4; 7 positions match TRBD1. Sequenced material: PBMCs. This TCR was recovered from a human donor with pancreatic ductal adenocarcinoma. CDR3 in DNA: TGTGCCAGCACCGAAGGGACAGCTAATGAAAAACTGTTTTTT. Translated, it gives CASTEGTANEKLFF.